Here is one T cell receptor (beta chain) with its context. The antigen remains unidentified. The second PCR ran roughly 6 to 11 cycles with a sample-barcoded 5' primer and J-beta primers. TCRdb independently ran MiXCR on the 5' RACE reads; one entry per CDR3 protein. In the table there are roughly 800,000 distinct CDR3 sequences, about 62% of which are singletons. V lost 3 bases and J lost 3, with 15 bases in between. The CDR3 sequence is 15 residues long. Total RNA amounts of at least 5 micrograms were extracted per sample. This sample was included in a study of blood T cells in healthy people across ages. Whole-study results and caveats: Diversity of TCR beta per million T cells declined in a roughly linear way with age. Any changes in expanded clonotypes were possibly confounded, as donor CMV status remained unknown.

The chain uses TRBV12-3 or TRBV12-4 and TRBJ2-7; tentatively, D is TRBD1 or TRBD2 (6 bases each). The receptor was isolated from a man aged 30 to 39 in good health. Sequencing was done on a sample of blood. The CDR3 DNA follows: TGTGCCAGCAGTTTGGAGGGGGGAGTCGGCTACGAGCAGTACTTC. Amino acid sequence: CASSLEGGVGYEQYF.